These T cell receptor beta chains were read from a single sample in a study of blood T cell repertoires in COVID-19. Data came from immunoSEQ multiplex PCR; TCRdb stores just in-frame clones and leaves some out. The profile covers 200,000 to 250,000 clones, with 75% to 85% appearing a single time and around 7% taken by the ten largest. Material for sequencing was peripheral blood. These receptors were obtained from a woman in her forties or fifties with acute or convalescent COVID-19. The CDR3 runs from the conserved cysteine through the conserved F or W. The D gene is left open where the match is weak. Not every row has a clone size; where given, it reads once, few, many or a size class.

j_gene	abundance	v_gene	d_gene	CDR3nt	CDR3aa
TRBJ2-5	few	TRBV5-1	NA	TGCGCCAGCGGTCCCATGGGGCAGAACCAAGAGACCCAGTACTTC	CASGPMGQNQETQYF
TRBJ1-5	NA	TRBV3-1/TRBV3-2	NA	TGTGCCAGCAGACGAGGGGAGGGACAGCCCCAGCATTTT	CASRRGEGQPQHF
TRBJ2-7	NA	TRBV29-1	TRBD1	TGCAGTTGCGGGACAGGGGCCGAGCAGTACTTC	CSCGTGAEQYF
TRBJ2-2	NA	TRBV6-2/TRBV6-3	TRBD2	TGTGCCAGCAGTTACTTGGGGCTAGCGGACACCGGGGAGCTGTTTTTT	CASSYLGLADTGELFF
TRBJ2-1	NA	TRBV4-1	NA	TGCGCCAGCAGCCATCCGGGTCGGGAGAGTCTTCAGTTCTTC	CASSHPGRESLQFF
TRBJ2-7	NA	TRBV11-2	TRBD2	TGTGCCAGCAGGGCTAGCGGGGGGGCTTACGAGCAGTACTTC	CASRASGGAYEQYF
TRBJ2-3	NA	TRBV2	TRBD1	TGTGCCAGCACTTTTGACAGGGGACAAGATACGCAGTATTTT	CASTFDRGQDTQYF
TRBJ2-1	NA	TRBV27	TRBD2	TGTGCCAGCAGTCTAAGGGCTAGCGGATACTCCTACAATGAGCAGTTCTTC	CASSLRASGYSYNEQFF
TRBJ2-3	NA	TRBV5-1	NA	TGCGCCAGCAGCTTGGCGTGGTCAGGGGGAGGAGGCACAGATACGCAGTATTTT	CASSLAWSGGGGTDTQYF
TRBJ2-7	once	TRBV7-2	NA	TGTGCCAGCAGGGGGGCCACCTCCTACGAGCAGTACTTC	CASRGATSYEQYF
TRBJ2-1	NA	TRBV19	NA	TGTGCCAGTAGTATGTCTGGCTCCAACCGCTACAATGAGCAGTTCTTC	CASSMSGSNRYNEQFF
TRBJ1-1	few	TRBV7-2	TRBD1	TGTGCCAGCAGCTTACAGGGGGACACTGAAGCTTTCTTT	CASSLQGDTEAFF
TRBJ2-3	NA	TRBV5-4	NA	TGTGCCAGCAGCTTGGGGGGAGGTTCCTCCACAGATACGCAGTATTTT	CASSLGGGSSTDTQYF
TRBJ2-5	NA	TRBV7-9	TRBD1	TGTGCCAGCAGCTTACGCCCGGGACAGGGTAGATTTGAGACCCAGTACTTC	CASSLRPGQGRFETQYF
TRBJ1-2	NA	TRBV28	TRBD1	TGTGCCAGCAGTCCTCCGGGACAGTATGGCTACACCTTC	CASSPPGQYGYTF
TRBJ1-1	once	TRBV10-2	TRBD1	TGCGCCAGCAGGGAACAGGGGTTGAGCACTGAAGCTTTCTTT	CASREQGLSTEAFF
TRBJ1-5	NA	TRBV3-1/TRBV3-2	NA	TGTGCCAGCAGCCAAGCCGCGGGGGGGCTCCGCACAGGCGCTAATCAGCCCCAGCATTTT	CASSQAAGGLRTGANQPQHF
TRBJ2-4	NA	TRBV30	TRBD2	TGTGCCTTCACCGGGGGGGCCTCGGACATTCAGTACTTC	CAFTGGASDIQYF
TRBJ2-1	once	TRBV28	TRBD1	TGTGCCAGCAGTTTAACCGGGACAGTTACTGATGAGCAGTTCTTC	CASSLTGTVTDEQFF
TRBJ2-2	once	TRBV7-7	TRBD1	TGTGCTAGCGCGGACAGGGGGTCCGGGGAGCTGTTTTTT	CASADRGSGELFF
TRBJ1-3	NA	TRBV5-5	TRBD1	TGTGCCAGCAGTGCACCCGGGACAGCCTCTGGAAACACCATATATTTT	CASSAPGTASGNTIYF
TRBJ2-6	NA	TRBV15	NA	TGTGCCACCAGCAAGAGAGCCGGGACACAGAGCTCTGGGGCCAACGTCCTGACTTTC	CATSKRAGTQSSGANVLTF
TRBJ2-1	once	TRBV5-6	NA	TGTGCCAGCAGCTGGGGGGACCTCTACAATGAGCAGTTCTTC	CASSWGDLYNEQFF
TRBJ2-5	NA	TRBV6-2/TRBV6-3	NA	TGTGCCAGCAGTAGGGGAACGAGAGAGACCCAGTACTTC	CASSRGTRETQYF
TRBJ1-3	many	TRBV4-1	NA	TGCGCCAGCAGCCAATGGGTACCCAGGACAGTGAAAAACTCTGGAAACACCATATATTTT	CASSQWVPRTVKNSGNTIYF
TRBJ1-1	NA	TRBV13	TRBD1	TGTGCCAGCAGCCCGCGGACAGGGGGTACTGAAGCTTTCTTT	CASSPRTGGTEAFF
TRBJ2-3	NA	TRBV19	TRBD2	TGTGCCAGTAGTATGAGAGCGGGGGGTAGCACAGATACGCAGTATTTT	CASSMRAGGSTDTQYF
TRBJ1-2	NA	TRBV19	NA	TGTGCCACCTCTAGAGACCGTAACTATGGCTACACCTTC	CATSRDRNYGYTF
TRBJ1-1	many	TRBV19	NA	TGTGCCAGTAGTATTTCGGGGTACACTGAAGCTTTCTTT	CASSISGYTEAFF
TRBJ2-5	NA	TRBV6-5	TRBD1	TGTGCCAGCAGTCGACAGGGTGAGACCCAGTACTTC	CASSRQGETQYF
TRBJ1-3	NA	TRBV28	NA	TGTGCCAGCAGTTTATCAGGAAACACCATATATTTT	CASSLSGNTIYF
TRBJ1-2	NA	TRBV30	NA	TGTGCCTGGAGTGTGGGGGCGCATGGCTACACCTTC	CAWSVGAHGYTF
TRBJ1-4	NA	TRBV19	TRBD1	TGTGCCAGTAGTATGGACAGGGGTGAAAAACTGTTTTTT	CASSMDRGEKLFF
TRBJ2-3	NA	TRBV28	NA	TGTGCCAGCAGAGGGGGGGAGATCGGCACAGATACGCAGTATTTT	CASRGGEIGTDTQYF
TRBJ2-7	NA	TRBV14	NA	TGTGCCAGCAGCCAGGCAGGCAGAACCTACGAGCAGTACTTC	CASSQAGRTYEQYF
TRBJ2-1	NA	TRBV19	TRBD2	TGTGCCAGTAGTTCCGGCAGCGGGAGGGGTAATGAGCAGTTCTTC	CASSSGSGRGNEQFF
TRBJ2-5	NA	TRBV30	NA	TGTGCCTGGAGTGTACAGGGAGAGACCCAGTACTTC	CAWSVQGETQYF
TRBJ1-2	NA	TRBV7-9	TRBD1	TGTGCCAGCAGCCCCGGACAGGGGGGTGGCTACACCTTC	CASSPGQGGGYTF
TRBJ1-2	NA	TRBV6-5	TRBD1	TGTGCCGGTGGACAGGGACGGGGCTACACCTTC	CAGGQGRGYTF
TRBJ1-5	once	TRBV6-1	NA	TGTGCCAGCAGTGAAGCGGTCGGGAAGAAGCCCCAGCATTTT	CASSEAVGKKPQHF
TRBJ1-3	NA	TRBV19	NA	TGTGCCAGTAGTCTCTCGAACAGGCCCGGATCTGGAAACACCATATATTTT	CASSLSNRPGSGNTIYF
TRBJ1-1	NA	TRBV5-1	NA	TGCGCCAGCAGCTTGGCCGGGGAAACTGAAGCTTTCTTT	CASSLAGETEAFF
TRBJ1-2	NA	TRBV12-3/TRBV12-4	NA	TGTGCCAGCAGGGACAGCACTAACTATGGCTACACCTTC	CASRDSTNYGYTF
TRBJ1-1	few	TRBV2	NA	TGTGCCAGCAGGCACAGGGCGCTGAACACTGAAGCTTTCTTT	CASRHRALNTEAFF
TRBJ1-1	once	TRBV6-2/TRBV6-3	NA	TGTGCCAGCAGTTACTTTCCACGCCGACTACAGAACACTGAAGCTTTCTTT	CASSYFPRRLQNTEAFF
TRBJ2-2	NA	TRBV9	TRBD1	TGTGCCAGCAGCTTTCAGACAGGGGACACCGGGGAGCTGTTTTTT	CASSFQTGDTGELFF
TRBJ2-1	NA	TRBV13	NA	TGTGCCAGCAGCTTAGCACAGGGACCCTACAATGAGCAGTTCTTC	CASSLAQGPYNEQFF
TRBJ1-2	NA	TRBV11-1	TRBD1	TGTGCCAGCAGCTTGGACAGGGGGAAGGATGGCTACACCTTC	CASSLDRGKDGYTF
TRBJ1-4	once	TRBV4-1	NA	TGCGCCAGCAGCCATCCCAGAGGGGGGGTTGAGGAAAAACTGTTTTTT	CASSHPRGGVEEKLFF
TRBJ1-3	NA	TRBV4-1	NA	TGCGCCAGCAGCCAGTCCGGTTCCTCCGAGCCTGGAAACACCATATATTTT	CASSQSGSSEPGNTIYF
TRBJ2-1	NA	TRBV3-1/TRBV3-2	NA	TGTGCCAGCAGCCAAGATGACCCGAGGGGGAGTTACAACAATGAGCAGTTCTTC	CASSQDDPRGSYNNEQFF
TRBJ2-7	NA	TRBV3-1/TRBV3-2	NA	TGTGCCAGCAGCCAAGTTCAGGGGGGCGGCTCCTACGAGCAGTACTTC	CASSQVQGGGSYEQYF